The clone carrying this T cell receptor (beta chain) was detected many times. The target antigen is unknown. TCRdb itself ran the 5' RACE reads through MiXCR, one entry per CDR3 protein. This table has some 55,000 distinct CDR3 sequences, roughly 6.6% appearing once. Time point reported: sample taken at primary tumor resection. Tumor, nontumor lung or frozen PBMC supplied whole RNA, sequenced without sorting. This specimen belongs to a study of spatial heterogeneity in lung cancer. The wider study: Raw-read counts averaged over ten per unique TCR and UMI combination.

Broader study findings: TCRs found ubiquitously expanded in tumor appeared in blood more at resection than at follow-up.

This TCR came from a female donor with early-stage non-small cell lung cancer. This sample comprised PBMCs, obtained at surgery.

The CDR3: CSVVDVTGGTYEQYF. CDR3 DNA sequence: TGCAGCGTTGTAGATGTGACAGGGGGTACCTACGAGCAGTACTTC. V gene TRBV29-1 combines with J gene TRBJ2-7; 9 positions agree with TRBD1. The CDR3 is 15 residues long. Germline V gives CDR1 SQVTM, CDR2 ANQGSEA. The V and J ends lost 4 bases and 2 bases, in that order; junction bases with no gene match: 9.